Reported below is one TCR beta chain. In the original workflow: Reference gene primer amplification yielded estimated nucleated cell counts. Some clones are missing from TCRdb's copy, which holds only in-frame ones; the method was immunoSEQ multiplex PCR. V, J and clone size derive from that table, while D and trimming were established from the DNA sequence. The table records about 130,000 clones, around 85% of them present only once. The source of the sample is a study of blood T cell repertoires in COVID-19. For the study at large: Acute-phase and convalescent COVID-19 samples originated in the United States, Italy and Spain. Sources were T cells, B-cell-depleted T cells, or PBMCs; the material itself was cDNA or gDNA.

Germline V lookup: CDR1 KGHDR, CDR2 SFDVKD. V shed 9 bases and J 0 bases; nucleotides not matched to a gene: 3. The CDR3 contains 14 residues. The clonotype originates from a woman of 80 years or more with acute or convalescent COVID-19. Sequencing used peripheral blood. The chain combines TRBV24-1 with TRBJ1-5; 8 bases fit TRBD1. CDR3 bases: TGTGCCACCCAGGGGGCTGGTAGCAATCAGCCCCAGCATTTT. Protein product: CATQGAGSNQPQHF.